Listed below are T cell receptor beta chains from one sample, sequenced in a study of cytomegalovirus exposure and HLA in healthy donors. Sequencing used immunoSEQ multiplex PCR; TCRdb keeps in-frame clones, though not all of them. The sample yields around 110,000 clones, around two thirds seen once. Sequenced sample: PBMCs. The receptors originated from a woman in her 40s in good health and CMV-seropositive. The CDR3 runs from the conserved cysteine through the conserved F or W. The D gene is left open where the match is weak. Only part of the rows carry a size: once, few, many, or a class if the clone is expanded.

TRBJ2-7 | . | . | TRBV4-1 | CASSQDHRENTYEQYF | TGCGCCAGCAGCCAAGATCACAGGGAGAACACCTACGAGCAGTACTTC
TRBJ1-5 | . | . | TRBV4-1 | CASSQVREDQPQHF | TGCGCCAGCAGCCAAGTGAGGGAAGATCAGCCCCAGCATTTT
TRBJ2-7 | . | . | TRBV6-5 | CASSRDKGYEQYF | TGTGCCAGCAGCCGGGACAAGGGCTACGAGCAGTACTTC
TRBJ2-1 | . | . | TRBV7-3 | CASSLPPDNEQFF | TGTGCCAGCAGCCTACCTCCTGACAATGAGCAGTTCTTC
TRBJ2-7 | . | TRBD1 | TRBV19 | CASRKQTGSYEQYF | TGTGCCAGTAGAAAGCAGACAGGGTCCTACGAGCAGTACTTC
TRBJ2-3 | . | . | TRBV5-1 | CASSLVGSSFTDTQYF | TGCGCCAGCAGCTTGGTCGGGAGCAGCTTCACAGATACGCAGTATTTT
TRBJ1-1 | . | . | TRBV2 | CASRVNGARTEAFF | TGTGCCAGCAGGGTGAATGGGGCGCGGACTGAAGCTTTCTTT
TRBJ2-3 | . | TRBD2 | TRBV28 | CASSLGGLAGEHTQYF | TGTGCCAGCAGTTTAGGGGGACTAGCGGGAGAACATACGCAGTATTTT
TRBJ1-1 | . | . | TRBV10-3 | CAISDGGVEAFF | TGTGCCATCAGTGATGGGGGGGTTGAAGCTTTCTTT
TRBJ2-1 | . | TRBD1 | TRBV7-2 | CASSLEQGTYNEQFF | TGTGCCAGCAGCTTAGAACAGGGGACCTACAATGAGCAGTTCTTC
TRBJ2-3 | . | TRBD2 | TRBV5-4 | CASSPEASGSRDTQYF | TGTGCCAGCAGCCCGGAGGCTAGCGGGAGTAGAGATACGCAGTATTTT
TRBJ1-1 | . | . | TRBV28 | CAITGTNTEAFF | TGTGCCATCACAGGGACGAACACTGAAGCTTTCTTT
TRBJ2-7 | few | TRBD1 | TRBV7-6 | CASSLSGTAAYEQYF | TGTGCCAGCAGCTTATCCGGGACAGCTGCTTACGAGCAGTACTTC
TRBJ1-1 | few | . | TRBV5-1 | CASKVTGGTEAFF | TGCGCCAGCAAGGTCACCGGGGGGACTGAAGCTTTCTTT
TRBJ1-1 | . | . | TRBV29-1 | CSVGRGVGTEAFF | TGCAGCGTGGGACGGGGGGTCGGTACTGAAGCTTTCTTT
TRBJ2-7 | . | . | TRBV5-1 | CASSLGQNSYEQYF | TGCGCCAGCAGCTTGGGACAGAATTCCTACGAGCAGTACTTC
TRBJ2-7 | . | . | TRBV6-6 | CASSGGKGASYEQYF | TGTGCCAGTTCCGGGGGTAAAGGGGCCTCCTACGAGCAGTACTTC
TRBJ1-4 | . | . | TRBV10-3 | CAISGGRGEKLFF | TGTGCCATCAGTGGCGGGAGGGGTGAAAAACTGTTTTTT
TRBJ2-3 | . | . | TRBV15 | CATQPSLTIPGTDTQYF | TGTGCCACCCAGCCCTCCCTGACTATCCCGGGAACAGATACGCAGTATTTT
TRBJ1-1 | . | TRBD1 | TRBV4-1 | CASSPTGLLTEAFF | TGCGCCAGCAGCCCGACAGGGCTGCTCACTGAAGCTTTCTTT
TRBJ2-1 | . | TRBD2 | TRBV28 | CASLQIAGGPGNEQFF | TGTGCCAGCCTCCAGATAGCGGGAGGGCCGGGAAATGAGCAGTTCTTC
TRBJ2-7 | . | . | TRBV21-1 | CASSTRSPYEQYF | TGTGCCAGCAGCACTCGCTCCCCCTACGAGCAGTACTTC